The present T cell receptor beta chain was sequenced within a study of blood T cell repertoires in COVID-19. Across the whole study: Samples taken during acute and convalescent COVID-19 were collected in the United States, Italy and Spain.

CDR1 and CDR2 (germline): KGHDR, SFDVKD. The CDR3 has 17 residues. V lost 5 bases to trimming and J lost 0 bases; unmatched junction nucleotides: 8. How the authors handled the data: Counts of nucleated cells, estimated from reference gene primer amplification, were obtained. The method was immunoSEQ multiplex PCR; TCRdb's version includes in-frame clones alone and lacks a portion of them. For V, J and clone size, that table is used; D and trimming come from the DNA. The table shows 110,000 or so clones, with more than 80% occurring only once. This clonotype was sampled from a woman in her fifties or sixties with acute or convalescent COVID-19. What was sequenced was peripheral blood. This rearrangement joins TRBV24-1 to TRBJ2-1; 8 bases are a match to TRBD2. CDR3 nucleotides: TGTGCCACCAGTGGCGTAACGGGGGGGAGCTCCTACAATGAGCAGTTCTTC. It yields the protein CATSGVTGGSSYNEQFF.